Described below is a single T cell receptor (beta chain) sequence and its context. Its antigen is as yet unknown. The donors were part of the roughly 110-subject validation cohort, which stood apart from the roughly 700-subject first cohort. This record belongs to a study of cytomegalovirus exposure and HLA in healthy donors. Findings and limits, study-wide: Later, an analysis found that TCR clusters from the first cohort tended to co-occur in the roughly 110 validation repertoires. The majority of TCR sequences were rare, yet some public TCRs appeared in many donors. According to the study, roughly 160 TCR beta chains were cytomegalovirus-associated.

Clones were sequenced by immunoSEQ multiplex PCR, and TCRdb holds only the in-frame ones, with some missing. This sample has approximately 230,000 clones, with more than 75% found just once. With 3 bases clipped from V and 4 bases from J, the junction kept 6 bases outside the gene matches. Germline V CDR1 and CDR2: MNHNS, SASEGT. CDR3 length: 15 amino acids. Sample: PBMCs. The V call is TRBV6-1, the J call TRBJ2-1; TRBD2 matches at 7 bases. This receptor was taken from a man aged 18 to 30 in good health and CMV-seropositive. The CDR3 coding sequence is TGTGCCAGCAGTGATGTGTCTAGCGGTTACAATGAGCAGTTCTTC. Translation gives CASSDVSSGYNEQFF.